These 10 T cell receptor beta chains originate from one sample sequenced in a study of beta chain features in type 1 diabetes. Study results and caveats: Shorter TCRB CDR3s, moderately but significantly so, marked every one of the four CD4+ subsets in Type 1 diabetes patients.

The authors reverse transcribed all of the isolated RNA, so sequencing captured expressed TCRB transcripts. Profiled with immunoSEQ multiplex PCR; TCRdb holds only in-frame clones, not every one. The table has about 360,000 clones, over 10% seen once. The antigens for these receptors are not known. Specimen: naive CD4+ T cells from blood. The receptors shown here come from a woman younger than 30 with type 1 diabetes.

The chain links TRBV27 to TRBJ2-3; 14 nucleotides match TRBD2. V trimming: 6 bases; J trimming: 4 bases; junction bases outside the gene matches: 12. The CDR3 is made up of 18 amino acids. Germline CDR1 is MNHEY and CDR2 is SMNVEV (reference sequence). CDR3 in amino acids: CASSHGTSGRPGADTQYF. The DNA for the CDR3 is TGTGCCAGCAGCCATGGGACTAGCGGGAGACCTGGAGCAGATACGCAGTATTTT.

The rearrangement joins TRBV6-5 to TRBJ2-1, with 13 bases matching TRBD2. The V gene end was trimmed by 6 bases and the J gene end by 7 bases; junction bases not matched to a gene: 6. Germline CDR1 MNHEY, CDR2 SVGAGI. The CDR3 consists of 15 residues. This chain's CDR3 is CASSMGLAGRNEQFF. The CDR3 bases are TGTGCCAGCAGCATGGGACTAGCGGGACGGAATGAGCAGTTCTTC.

This clone was seen only a few times. The rearrangement joins TRBV9 to TRBJ1-2; D is undetermined. Trimming removed 2 bases at V and 4 bases at J, with 3 bases between. Germline V gene data show CDR1 as SGDLS and CDR2 as YYNGEE. This CDR3 contains 11 residues. The CDR3 sequence is CASSVSYGYTF. As DNA, the CDR3 is TGTGCCAGCAGCGTCTCCTATGGCTACACCTTC.

Regarding this clone: This sample includes further DNA sequences coding for the same CDR3. For the CDR3, the DNA is TGCGCCAGCAGCTTGCAGGGGCCCACAGATACGCAGTATTTT. It translates to CASSLQGPTDTQYF. The rearrangement links TRBV5-1 to TRBJ2-3; a weak D match, TRBD1 (6 bases). In germline, CDR1 is SGHRS, CDR2 YFSETQ. The CDR3 covers 14 residues. The V and J ends lost 1 base and 2 bases respectively, with 8 bases between them. Supplemented by reference TRBV5-1 and TRBJ2-3, the full variable domain reads KAGVTQTPRYLIKTRGQQVTLSCSPISGHRSVSWYQQTPGQGLQFLFEYFSETQRNKGNFPGRFSGRQFSNSRSEMNVSTLELGDSALYLCASSLQGPTDTQYFGPGTRLTVL.

The chain joins TRBV7-2 to TRBJ2-7; 9 nucleotides line up with TRBD1. Germline CDR1 and CDR2: SGHTA and FQGNSA. J was trimmed by 7 bases and V by 4 bases; bases with no gene match: 8. There are 14 residues in the CDR3. Here the CDR3 reads CASSWGQGVEEQYF. As DNA, the CDR3 is TGTGCCAGCAGCTGGGGACAGGGTGTGGAGGAGCAGTACTTC.

A few counts support this clone. This sequence joins TRBV29-1 and TRBJ2-7, with TRBD1 identical over 9 bases. The V and J ends lost 6 bases and 1 base, in that order; junction bases with no gene match: 16. Germline V gene data show CDR1 as SQVTM and CDR2 as ANQGSEA. This CDR3 contains 17 residues. CDR3 amino acids: CSVRDRANVAGSYEQYF. The CDR3, as DNA: TGCAGCGTCCGGGACAGGGCAAATGTGGCGGGATCCTACGAGCAGTACTTC.

The CDR3 DNA is TGTGCCAGCAGCCGGGTAGAGCAGTACTTC. This gives the protein CASSRVEQYF. V and J are TRBV11-2 and TRBJ2-7; D unclear. CDR1 is SGHAT, CDR2 FQNNGV, per germline. This CDR3 region has 10 residues. V was pared by 5 bases and J by 7 bases, with 6 bases between.

The DNA for the CDR3 is TGTGCCAGCTTAACAGGGGACGGCTATGGCTACACCTTC. Protein sequence: CASLTGDGYGYTF. The V gene is TRBV19, the J gene TRBJ1-2; 7 nucleotides align to TRBD1. The CDR3 contains 13 residues. Per the germline V gene, CDR1 is LNHDA and CDR2 is SQIVND (reference sequence). J gave up 4 bases and V 9 bases, and 8 bases lay outside the gene matches.

There are a few counts of this clone. V gene TRBV13 combines with J gene TRBJ1-6; 8 bases fit TRBD1. The CDR3 loop spans 14 amino acids. The V gene end was trimmed by 5 bases and the J gene end by 6 bases; junction bases not matched to a gene: 3. In germline, CDR1 is PRHDT, CDR2 FYEKMQ (reference sequence). Here the CDR3 reads CASSKDRVNSPLHF. In DNA, the CDR3 is TGTGCCAGCAGCAAGGACAGGGTTAATTCACCCCTCCACTTT.

This clone turned up a few times. The chain couples TRBV18 to TRBJ1-1; D may be TRBD1 (6 bases). Trimming removed 6 bases from V and 7 bases from J, with 12 bases in between. Germline V gene lookup returns CDR1 KGHSH and CDR2 LQKENI. This CDR3 spans 12 amino acids. This chain's CDR3 is CASSRTEDEAFF. CDR3 nucleotide sequence: TGTGCCAGCTCCCGGACAGAAGATGAAGCTTTCTTT. The variable domain in full, completed from reference TRBV18 and TRBJ1-1, reads NAGVMQNPRHLVRRRGQEARLRCSPMKGHSHVYWYRQLPEEGLKFMVYLQKENIIDESGMPKERFSAEFPKEGPSILRIQQVVRGDSAAYFCASSRTEDEAFFGQGTRLTVV.